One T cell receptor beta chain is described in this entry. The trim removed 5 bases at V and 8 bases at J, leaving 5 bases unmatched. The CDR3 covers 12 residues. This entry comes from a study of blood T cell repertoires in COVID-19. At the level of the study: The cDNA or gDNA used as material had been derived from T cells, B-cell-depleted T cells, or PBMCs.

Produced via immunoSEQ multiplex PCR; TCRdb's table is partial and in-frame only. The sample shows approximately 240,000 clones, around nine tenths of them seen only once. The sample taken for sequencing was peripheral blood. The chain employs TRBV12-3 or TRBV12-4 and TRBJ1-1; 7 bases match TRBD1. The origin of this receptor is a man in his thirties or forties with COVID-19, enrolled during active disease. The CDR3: CASSPNRGEAFF. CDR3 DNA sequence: TGTGCCAGCAGTCCCAACAGGGGAGAAGCTTTCTTT.